This T cell receptor (beta chain) was recovered during a study of blood T cells in healthy people across ages. Findings and limits, study-wide: The study could not conclusively compare naive and antigen-experienced cells, given its unsorted PBMCs.

Then a second PCR, running roughly 7 to 11 cycles, was carried out with a sample-barcoded 5' primer and a J-beta primer mix. One entry per CDR3 protein results from TCRdb running MiXCR on the 5' RACE reads. The top ten hold about a fifth of the sample, which has around 970,000 distinct CDR3 sequences, around 54% seen once. Trimming took off 7 bases at V and 6 bases at J, with 15 bases between the two ends. The germline CDR1 and CDR2 sequences are DFQATT and SNEGSKA (reference sequence). The CDR3 has 12 amino acids. This clonotype turned up a few times. The antigen is unknown. The material sequenced was blood. This TCR derives from a woman aged 55-70 years in good health. The chain employs TRBV20-1 and TRBJ1-2; D unresolved. DNA for the CDR3: TGCAGTGTTTCCGAAACCCCAAATGGCTACACCTTC. It specifies CSVSETPNGYTF.